This TCR beta chain was captured in a study of blood T cell repertoires in COVID-19. Study as a whole: Italy, Spain and the United States were the sources of the convalescent and acute COVID-19 samples. T cells, B-cell-depleted T cells, or PBMCs provided the cDNA or gDNA that served as material.

CDR3 size: 14 residues. V shed 3 bases and J shed 0 bases, with 7 bases lying between them. From germline, CDR1 is SGHNT and CDR2 YYREEE (reference sequence). Authors' processing steps: Reference gene primer amplification yielded estimated nucleated cell counts. The table came from immunoSEQ multiplex PCR; TCRdb's copy has only in-frame clones and leaves some out. For V, J and clone size, that table is used; D and trimming come from the DNA. Altogether 77,000 or so clones are present, roughly 90% being singletons, with the ten largest covering approximately 4.5%. Sequencing input: peripheral blood. The chain is built from TRBV5-4 and TRBJ2-1; D uncertain. The sequence was collected from a man aged 50 to 60 with active COVID-19. CDR3 sequence (DNA): TGTGCCAGCAGCTCCGTTTACTCCTACAATGAGCAGTTCTTC. Its protein is CASSSVYSYNEQFF.